Listed below are T cell receptor beta chains from one sample, sequenced in a study of cytomegalovirus exposure and HLA in healthy donors. Data came from immunoSEQ multiplex PCR; TCRdb stores just in-frame clones and leaves some out. The sample consists of 330,000 or so clones, 80% to 90% of them appearing once. The specimen was PBMCs. Receptors were obtained from a woman under 30 in good health and CMV-seronegative. Each CDR3 is given with its conserved first and last residue. Each record gives: D gene, CDR3 length, clone size, V gene, J gene, CDR3 protein, CDR3 DNA. A D gene is named only where the DNA matches it firmly. Only part of the rows carry a size: once, few, many, or a class if the clone is expanded.

>TRBD1|13|.|TRBV11-3|TRBJ2-3
CASSLQGADTQYF
TGTGCCAGCAGCTTGCAGGGGGCAGATACGCAGTATTTT
>.|13|.|TRBV7-7|TRBJ2-7
CASSLQADYEQYF
TGTGCCAGCAGCTTACAAGCGGATTACGAGCAGTACTTC
>.|14|once|TRBV2|TRBJ2-1
CASSEGAGVNEQFF
TGTGCCAGCAGTGAAGGGGCAGGGGTCAATGAGCAGTTCTTC
>.|14|.|TRBV6-5|TRBJ2-3
CASSSGTSTDTQYF
TGTGCCAGCAGCTCCGGGACAAGCACAGATACGCAGTATTTT
>.|15|.|TRBV5-1|TRBJ1-4
CASSLEPGLHEKLFF
TGCGCCAGCAGCTTGGAGCCTGGGCTGCATGAAAAACTGTTTTTT
>TRBD2|18|.|TRBV7-2|TRBJ2-7
CASSLEGPWEAGVYEQYF
TGTGCCAGCAGCTTAGAAGGCCCTTGGGAAGCGGGAGTGTACGAGCAGTACTTC
>.|12|.|TRBV5-6|TRBJ2-1
CASSGATREQFF
TGTGCCAGCAGCGGGGCTACACGTGAGCAGTTCTTC
>TRBD2|16|.|TRBV2|TRBJ2-1
CASSDLRSGRDDEQFF
TGTGCCAGCAGTGACTTACGCAGCGGGAGGGACGATGAGCAGTTCTTC
>TRBD1|15|.|TRBV6-1|TRBJ1-2
CASSRGDRGGYGYTF
TGTGCCAGCAGCCGCGGGGACAGGGGCGGCTATGGCTACACCTTC
>TRBD1|17|.|TRBV4-1|TRBJ1-5
CASSRTGGAVSNQPQHF
TGCGCCAGCAGCCGTACAGGGGGGGCGGTTAGCAATCAGCCCCAGCATTTT
>TRBD2|16|.|TRBV2|TRBJ2-5
CASRASGLAGGETQYF
TGTGCCAGCAGAGCTTCCGGACTAGCGGGAGGGGAGACCCAGTACTTC
>.|16|.|TRBV5-1|TRBJ2-5
CASSPKPAGAQETQYF
TGCGCCAGCAGCCCGAAGCCCGCCGGAGCCCAAGAGACCCAGTACTTC
>TRBD2|16|.|TRBV4-3|TRBJ2-7
CASSQATSGSRYEQYF
TGCGCCAGCAGCCAAGCGACTAGCGGGAGTCGGTACGAGCAGTACTTC
>.|14|.|TRBV5-6|TRBJ2-7
CASSLVRVRHEQYF
TGTGCCAGCAGCTTGGTGAGGGTTCGGCACGAGCAGTACTTC
>.|15|.|TRBV9|TRBJ2-7
CASSPRQGLDYEQYF
TGTGCCAGCAGCCCTCGGCAGGGGTTGGATTACGAGCAGTACTTC
>.|14|.|TRBV10-2|TRBJ2-5
CASSESGRQETQYF
TGCGCCAGCAGTGAGTCTGGCAGACAAGAGACCCAGTACTTC
>.|12|.|TRBV6-5|TRBJ2-5
CASSYLGSSQYF
TGTGCCAGCAGTTATTTGGGCAGTTCCCAGTACTTC
>.|14|.|TRBV19|TRBJ1-2
CASSIQAAFYGYTF
TGTGCCAGTAGTATTCAGGCAGCCTTCTATGGCTACACCTTC
>.|16|.|TRBV29-1|TRBJ2-1
CSVEDQGGSYFNEQFF
TGCAGCGTTGAAGATCAAGGCGGGTCTTACTTCAATGAGCAGTTCTTC
>TRBD2|17|.|TRBV4-1|TRBJ2-3
CASSQDGSAGARHTQYF
TGCGCCAGCAGCCAAGATGGTTCAGCGGGAGCCAGGCATACGCAGTATTTT
>TRBD2|20|.|TRBV7-6|TRBJ2-7
CASSSIRTSGSLEGSYEQYF
TGTGCCAGCAGCTCGATCAGGACTAGCGGGAGTCTCGAGGGTTCCTACGAGCAGTACTTC
>TRBD2|17|.|TRBV5-1|TRBJ2-1
CASSSATLAGIDNEQFF
TGCGCCAGCAGCTCCGCAACACTAGCGGGGATTGACAATGAGCAGTTCTTC
>.|13|.|TRBV4-1|TRBJ2-7
CASGSFLSYEQYF
TGCGCCAGCGGCTCCTTCCTCTCCTACGAGCAGTACTTC
>TRBD1|14|.|TRBV27|TRBJ2-7
CASSVGQGPYEQYF
TGTGCCAGCAGTGTCGGACAGGGGCCCTACGAGCAGTACTTC
>TRBD1|11|.|TRBV10-3|TRBJ2-7
CAIRQGYEQYF
TGTGCCATCAGACAGGGGTACGAGCAGTACTTC
>.|13|.|TRBV28|TRBJ1-2
CASSLASYNGYTF
TGTGCCAGCAGTTTAGCTAGTTACAATGGCTACACCTTC
>.|16|.|TRBV21-1|TRBJ2-7
CASTLKDLAGPYEQYF
TGTGCCAGCACCCTTAAGGACCTAGCGGGACCCTACGAGCAGTACTTC
>TRBD1|14|.|TRBV7-9|TRBJ2-7
CASSPDRVRYEQYF
TGTGCCAGCAGTCCCGACAGGGTTCGCTACGAGCAGTACTTC
>.|11|.|TRBV28|TRBJ2-7
CASSLGVEQYF
TGTGCCAGCAGTTTGGGAGTGGAGCAGTACTTC
>TRBD1|15|.|TRBV6-5|TRBJ1-3
CASSTDRASGNTIYF
TGTGCCAGCAGTACGGACAGGGCATCTGGAAACACCATATATTTT
>TRBD2|13|.|TRBV6-5|TRBJ2-1
CASSGRGRGRQFF
TGTGCCAGCAGCGGGAGGGGTAGGGGCCGGCAGTTCTTC
>TRBD2|15|few|TRBV19|TRBJ2-7
CASSMGLADAYEQYF
TGTGCCAGTAGTATGGGACTAGCGGACGCCTACGAGCAGTACTTC
>TRBD1|15|.|TRBV5-4|TRBJ1-1
CASSPRDSQNTEAFF
TGTGCCAGCAGCCCGAGGGACAGTCAGAACACTGAAGCTTTCTTT
>.|16|.|TRBV28|TRBJ2-1
CASSPIEGGSYNEQFF
TGTGCCAGCAGCCCCATTGAGGGAGGATCCTACAATGAGCAGTTCTTC
>TRBD1|13|.|TRBV2|TRBJ2-1
CASSEGLDRVLFF
TGTGCCAGCAGTGAGGGTTTGGACAGGGTCTTGTTCTTC
>.|13|.|TRBV7-2|TRBJ2-5
CASSLGTWETQYF
TGTGCCAGCAGCTTAGGGACATGGGAGACCCAGTACTTC
>TRBD1|16|.|TRBV5-1|TRBJ2-5
CASSLAGGIGQETQYF
TGCGCCAGCAGCTTGGCAGGGGGAATCGGCCAAGAGACCCAGTACTTC
>.|13|.|TRBV27|TRBJ2-2
CASSLVSTGELFF
TGTGCCAGCAGCCTCGTCTCCACCGGGGAGCTGTTTTTT
>.|13|.|TRBV18|TRBJ2-7
CASSSTTGYEQYF
TGTGCCAGCTCATCAACTACAGGGTACGAGCAGTACTTC
>TRBD2|15|.|TRBV19|TRBJ2-7
CASSIRAGGPYEQYF
TGTGCCAGTAGTATAAGAGCGGGAGGCCCCTACGAGCAGTACTTC
>.|13|few|TRBV5-6|TRBJ1-5
CASSPGENQPQHF
TGTGCCAGCAGCCCCGGAGAAAATCAGCCCCAGCATTTT
>.|16|.|TRBV7-8|TRBJ1-3
CASSAGAVSSGNTIYF
TGTGCCAGCAGCGCGGGGGCGGTTTCGTCTGGAAACACCATATATTTT
>.|15|.|TRBV2|TRBJ1-1
CASSEGAGVNTEAFF
TGTGCCAGCAGTGAAGGGGCAGGGGTGAACACTGAAGCTTTCTTT
>.|13|.|TRBV5-1|TRBJ2-7
CASSLAGDFEQYF
TGCGCCAGCAGCTTAGCCGGGGACTTCGAGCAGTACTTC